This TCR beta chain was found in a study of beta chain features in type 1 diabetes. General observations from the study: Researchers report that Type 1 diabetes patients had moderately but significantly shorter TCRB CDR3s across all four CD4+ subsets. A PCR bias possibly favoring shorter templates would apply equally to patients and controls. The naive, central memory and Treg TCRB repertoires looked more alike in patients than they did in healthy donors.

The authors reverse transcribed all of the isolated RNA, so sequencing captured expressed TCRB transcripts. Assay: immunoSEQ multiplex PCR; the TCRdb copy retains only in-frame clones and omits some. The profile covers 350,000 or so clones, with roughly a fifth appearing a single time and around 0.045% taken by the ten largest. CDR1 is SGDLS and CDR2 is YYNGEE in the germline V gene. The V gene lost 0 bases and the J gene lost 6 bases, with 10 bases spanning the gap. CDR3 length equals 14 residues. This clone was observed a few times. Its antigen is not identified. The collection from each donor was one heparinised blood draw averaging roughly 110 mL.

The clonotype comes from a woman in her late teens or twenties in good health. This chain connects TRBV9 to TRBJ2-4; a possible D gene is TRBD2 (6 bases). Sequencing was performed on naive CD4+ T cells from blood. CDR3 amino acids: CASSVGDSGNIQYF. The DNA for the CDR3 is TGTGCCAGCAGCGTAGGGGATAGCGGAAACATTCAGTACTTC.